This record looks at one T cell receptor (beta chain) sequence and its context. These data originate in a study of blood T cell repertoires in COVID-19. Looking at the study overall: PBMCs, B-cell-depleted T cells, or T cells were the source of the cDNA or gDNA that made up the material.

All enrollees were about 18 to 89 years old and from fewer than 30 US areas. The study assigned cohorts using participant-reported clinical history. Donors in Cohort 3 counted as recovered after two negative PCRs, clearance, or symptom resolution. Sequencing was performed with immunoSEQ multiplex PCR; in TCRdb, only in-frame clones are kept and a portion is missing. The table shows approximately 280,000 clones, with 87% occurring only once. Germline loops: CDR1 LGHNA, CDR2 YSLEER. The CDR3 is 15 amino acids. The V segment lost 2 bases and the J segment 4 bases; nucleotides outside the gene matches: 4.

The chain recombines TRBV4-3 with TRBJ1-2; 10 nucleotides agree with TRBD1. The TCR sequence derives from a woman aged 40 to 50 who had recovered from COVID-19. Material: PBMCs or T cells enriched from blood (not recorded which). This chain's CDR3 is CASSQPGQGSYGYTF. CDR3 bases: TGCGCCAGCAGCCAACCGGGACAGGGGAGCTATGGCTACACCTTC.